This TCR beta chain was sequenced in a study of neurological immune-mediated disorders. Specified time point: longitudinal time-point 1 (baseline). CDR1 and CDR2 from the germline V gene are SGHRS and YFSETQ. The germline V and J ends were trimmed by 0 bases and 0 bases, with 6 bases remaining between them. The CDR3 is made up of 14 amino acids. The cDNA was produced through 5'RACE with 10-nucleotide random UMIs. TCRdb itself ran the 5' RACE reads through MiXCR, one entry per CDR3 protein. The data hold approximately 70,000 distinct CDR3 sequences, with 10% to 13% observed a single time. Sequencing used PBMCs. The sequence was collected from a man aged 30 to 45 in good health. This rearrangement joins TRBV5-1 to TRBJ1-1; D gene ambiguous. The CDR3 region has the DNA TGCGCCAGCAGCTTGGAGCCGTTGAACACTGAAGCTTTCTTT. The encoded protein is CASSLEPLNTEAFF.